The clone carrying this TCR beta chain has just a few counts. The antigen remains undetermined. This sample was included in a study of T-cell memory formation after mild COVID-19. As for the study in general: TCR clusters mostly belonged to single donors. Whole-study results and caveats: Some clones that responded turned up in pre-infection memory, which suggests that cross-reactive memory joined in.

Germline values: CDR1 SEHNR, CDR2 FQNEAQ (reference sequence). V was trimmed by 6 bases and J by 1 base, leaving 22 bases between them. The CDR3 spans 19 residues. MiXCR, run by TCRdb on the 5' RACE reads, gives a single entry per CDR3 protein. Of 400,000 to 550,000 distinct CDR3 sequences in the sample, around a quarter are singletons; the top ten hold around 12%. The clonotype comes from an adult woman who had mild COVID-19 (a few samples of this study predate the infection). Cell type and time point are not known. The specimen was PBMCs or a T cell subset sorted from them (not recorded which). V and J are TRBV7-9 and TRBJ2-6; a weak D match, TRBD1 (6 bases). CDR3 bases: TGTGCCAGCAGTTCATTCCGGGAACAGGGCTATTCTGGGGCCAACGTCCTGACTTTC. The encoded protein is CASSSFREQGYSGANVLTF. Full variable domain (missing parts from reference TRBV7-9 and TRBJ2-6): DTGVSQNPRHKITKRGQNVTFRCDPISEHNRLYWYRQTLGQGPEFLTYFQNEAQLEKSRLLSDRFSAERPKGSFSTLEIQRTEQGDSAMYLCASSSFREQGYSGANVLTFGAGSRLTVL.